The 12 T cell receptor beta chains listed next were all sequenced from one sample in a study of early T cells in non-severe SARS-CoV-2 infection. One entry per CDR3 protein, called by TCRdb with MiXCR from the 5' RACE reads. The sample lists about 48,000 distinct CDR3 sequences, 5.6% occurring once. The sequencing sample was made of whole blood. These receptors all come from an adult who was a healthcare worker with PCR-confirmed SARS-CoV-2 infection or an uninfected control (not recorded which).

This clonotype was counted ten times or more. The chain has TRBV30 and TRBJ2-2; D is unresolved. Germline loops: CDR1 GTSNPN, CDR2 SVGIG (reference sequence). This CDR3 region has 11 residues. Trimming took off 3 bases at V and 5 bases at J, with 4 bases between the two ends. The chain's CDR3 is CAWRETGELFF. The CDR3 nucleotides read TGTGCCTGGAGAGAAACCGGGGAGCTGTTTTTT.

This clonotype has a count of ten or more. The chain recombines TRBV3-1 with TRBJ1-1; D is uncertain. Germline values: CDR1 LGHDT, CDR2 YNNKEL (reference sequence). The CDR3 sequence is 13 residues long. V was trimmed by 6 bases and J by 5 bases, leaving 13 bases between them. The CDR3 loop reads CASRQQMGTEAFF. DNA of the CDR3: TGTGCCAGCAGACAACAAATGGGGACTGAAGCTTTCTTT.

This clonotype has ten or more counts. The V and J genes are TRBV19 and TRBJ2-5; 8 nucleotides match TRBD1. The CDR3 consists of 13 residues. V dropped 6 bases and J dropped 1; count of bases not matched to a gene: 1. Germline-derived CDR1 and CDR2 are LNHDA and SQIVND (reference sequence). The CDR3 sequence: CASRGQAQETQYF. The CDR3 DNA reads TGTGCCAGTAGGGGACAGGCCCAAGAGACCCAGTACTTC.

This clonotype was seen ten or more times. V and J are TRBV6-1 and TRBJ2-2, with TRBD2 identical over 11 bases. V lost 11 bases and J lost 7; bases outside the gene matches: 12. Germline CDR1 MNHNS, CDR2 SASEGT. The CDR3 runs 15 residues. Here the CDR3 DNA reads TGTGCCGGGGAATTAGCGGGAGGGCCTAACGGGGAGCTGTTTTTT. This encodes CAGELAGGPNGELFF.

This clonotype has at least ten counts. The V and J genes are TRBV4-3 and TRBJ1-2, with a possible D match to TRBD1 (5 bases). CDR3 size: 14 residues. Per germline, CDR1 LGHNA and CDR2 YSLEER. V shed 0 bases and J shed 7 bases, with 12 bases lying between them. The CDR3 here is CASSQEAGSGGYTF. The CDR3 region has the DNA TGCGCCAGCAGCCAAGAAGCAGGGAGCGGTGGCTACACCTTC.

At least ten counts were recorded for this clonotype. This chain connects TRBV30 to TRBJ2-7; D tentatively reads TRBD1 or TRBD2 (5 bases each). This CDR3 spans 10 amino acids. Trimming left V 5 bases short and J 8 bases short, with 10 bases between. Germline values: CDR1 GTSNPN, CDR2 SVGIG (reference sequence). CDR3 sequence (DNA): TGTGCCTGGGGGACCTTCAAGCAGTACTTC. This gives the protein CAWGTFKQYF.

This clonotype has at least ten counts. The chain has TRBV2 and TRBJ2-3, with D hard to call. The CDR3 has 14 residues. V lost 2 bases and J lost 2, with 8 bases in between. Per germline, CDR1 SNHLY and CDR2 FYNNEI. The CDR3 sequence: CASSENLPTDTQYF. The CDR3 nucleotides read TGTGCCAGCAGTGAAAACCTCCCCACAGATACGCAGTATTTT.

Many counts were recorded for this clonotype. The chain is built from TRBV2 and TRBJ2-3; D uncertain. V dropped 1 base and J dropped 2 bases, with 16 bases sitting between them. The V gene's germline CDR1 is SNHLY and CDR2 FYNNEI. The CDR3 loop spans 17 amino acids. The CDR3 DNA reads TGTGCCAGCAGTGAAGGGAGCCGCACACGATCCACAGATACGCAGTATTTT. It codes for CASSEGSRTRSTDTQYF.

This clonotype was picked up a small number of times. The chain employs TRBV6-1 and TRBJ2-7; TRBD1 matches at 7 bases. This CDR3 comprises 13 residues. Per the germline V gene, CDR1 is MNHNS and CDR2 is SASEGT. Trimming at V came to 7 bases and at J to 5 bases, leaving 8 bases not matched to a gene. CDR3 amino acids: CASTLGTVNEQYF. The CDR3 region has the DNA TGTGCCAGCACCCTAGGGACAGTGAACGAGCAGTACTTC.

This clonotype was seen repeatedly, ten times or more. The chain links TRBV29-1 to TRBJ2-7; D might be TRBD1 (6 bases). CDR3 length equals 12 residues. V gave up 6 bases and J gave up 4 bases, with 13 bases separating them. Per the germline V gene, CDR1 is SQVTM and CDR2 is ANQGSEA. Here the CDR3 DNA reads TGCAGCGTCGGAGGACAGACTTACGAGCAGTACTTC. Protein: CSVGGQTYEQYF.

Ten or more counts support this clonotype. The chain links TRBV7-8 to TRBJ1-1; the D is unclear. This CDR3 is 14 amino acids long. Trimming shortened V by 4 bases and J by 3 bases, and 12 bases separated the two germline ends. Germline V gene sequence: CDR1 SGHVS, CDR2 FQNEAQ. Written as DNA, the CDR3 is TGTGCCAGCAGCTCTGATGGGTGGGACACTGAAGCTTTCTTT. It translates to CASSSDGWDTEAFF.

This clonotype was seen at least ten times. The CDR3 spells CASSVAGFQETQYF. CDR3 DNA sequence: TGTGCCAGCAGCGTAGCAGGATTTCAAGAGACCCAGTACTTC. The V call is TRBV9, the J call TRBJ2-5; D ambiguous. V was shortened by 0 bases and J by 2 bases, with 8 bases between the two germline ends. The CDR3 consists of 14 residues. Germline V gene lookup returns CDR1 SGDLS and CDR2 YYNGEE.